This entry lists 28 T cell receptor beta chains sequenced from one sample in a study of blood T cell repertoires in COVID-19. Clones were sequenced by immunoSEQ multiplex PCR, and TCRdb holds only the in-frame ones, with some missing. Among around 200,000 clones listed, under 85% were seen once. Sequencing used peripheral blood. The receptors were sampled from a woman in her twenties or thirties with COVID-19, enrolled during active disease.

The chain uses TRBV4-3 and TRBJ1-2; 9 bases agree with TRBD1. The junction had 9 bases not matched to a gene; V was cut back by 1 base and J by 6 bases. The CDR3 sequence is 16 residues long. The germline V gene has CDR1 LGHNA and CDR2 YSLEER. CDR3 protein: CASSQGRDRVGDGYTF. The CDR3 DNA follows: TGCGCCAGCAGCCAAGGGCGGGACAGGGTAGGCGATGGCTACACCTTC.

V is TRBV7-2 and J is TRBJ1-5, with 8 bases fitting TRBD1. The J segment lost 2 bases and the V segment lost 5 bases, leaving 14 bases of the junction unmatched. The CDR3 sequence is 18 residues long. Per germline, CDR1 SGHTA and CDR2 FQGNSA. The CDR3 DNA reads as TGTGCCAGCAGCCAAAGGGGACAGGCCGGCTTTCGCAATCAGCCCCAGCATTTT. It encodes CASSQRGQAGFRNQPQHF.

This CDR3 is CASSQGGSTDTQYF. The CDR3 bases are TGTGCCAGCAGCCAAGGCGGGAGCACAGATACGCAGTATTTT. This rearrangement joins TRBV4-2 to TRBJ2-3; tentatively, D is TRBD2 (5 bases). Trimming removed 1 base from V and 0 bases from J, with 5 bases in between. The CDR3 is 14 amino acids. The germline V gene has CDR1 LGHNA and CDR2 YNFKEQ.

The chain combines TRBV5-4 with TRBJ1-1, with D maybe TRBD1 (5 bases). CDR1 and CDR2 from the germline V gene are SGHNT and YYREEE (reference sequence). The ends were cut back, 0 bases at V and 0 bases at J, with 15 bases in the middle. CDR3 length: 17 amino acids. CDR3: CASSLAVREAMNTEAFF. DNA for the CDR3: TGTGCCAGCAGCTTGGCCGTCAGGGAGGCGATGAACACTGAAGCTTTCTTT. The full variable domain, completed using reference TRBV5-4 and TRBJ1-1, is ETGVTQSPTHLIKTRGQQVTLRCSSQSGHNTVSWYQQALGQGPQFIFQYYREEENGRGNFPPRFSGLQFPNYSSELNVNALELDDSALYLCASSLAVREAMNTEAFFGQGTRLTVV.

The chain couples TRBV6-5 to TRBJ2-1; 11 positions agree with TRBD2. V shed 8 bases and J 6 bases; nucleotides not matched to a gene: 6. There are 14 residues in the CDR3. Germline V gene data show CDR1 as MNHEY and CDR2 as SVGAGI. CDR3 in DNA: TGTGCCAGCTACGCGACTAGCGGGGCCAATGAGCAGTTCTTC. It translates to CASYATSGANEQFF.

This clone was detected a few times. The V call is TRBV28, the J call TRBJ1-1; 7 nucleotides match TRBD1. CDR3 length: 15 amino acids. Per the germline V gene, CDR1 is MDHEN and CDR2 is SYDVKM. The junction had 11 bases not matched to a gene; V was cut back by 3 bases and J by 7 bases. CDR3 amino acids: CASSLLLGTAVEAFF. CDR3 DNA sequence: TGTGCCAGCAGTTTGCTCCTCGGGACAGCAGTTGAAGCTTTCTTT.

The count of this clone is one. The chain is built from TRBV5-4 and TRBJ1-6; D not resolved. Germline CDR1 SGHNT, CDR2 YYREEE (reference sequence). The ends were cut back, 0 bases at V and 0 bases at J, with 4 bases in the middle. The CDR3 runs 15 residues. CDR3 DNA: TGTGCCAGCAGCTTGGGCAGCTCCTATAATTCACCCCTCCACTTT. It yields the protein CASSLGSSYNSPLHF. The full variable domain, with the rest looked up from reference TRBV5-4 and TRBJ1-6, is ETGVTQSPTHLIKTRGQQVTLRCSSQSGHNTVSWYQQALGQGPQFIFQYYREEENGRGNFPPRFSGLQFPNYSSELNVNALELDDSALYLCASSLGSSYNSPLHFGNGTRLTVT.

For the CDR3, the DNA is TGTGCCAGCGGTAAACAGGGAAATGACCACGAGCAGTACTTC. Its translation: CASGKQGNDHEQYF. J is TRBJ2-7 and V is TRBV11-2; maybe TRBD1 (6 bases). Germline V gene lookup returns CDR1 SGHAT and CDR2 FQNNGV. The V and J ends lost 8 bases and 5 bases respectively, with 19 bases between them. There are 14 residues in the CDR3.

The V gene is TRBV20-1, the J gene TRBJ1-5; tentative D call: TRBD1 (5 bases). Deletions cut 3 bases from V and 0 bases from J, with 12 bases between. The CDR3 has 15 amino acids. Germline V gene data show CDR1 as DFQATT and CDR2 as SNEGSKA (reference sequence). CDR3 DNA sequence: TGCAGTGCTAGTCAAGGGGTCTATAGCAATCAGCCCCAGCATTTT. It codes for CSASQGVYSNQPQHF.

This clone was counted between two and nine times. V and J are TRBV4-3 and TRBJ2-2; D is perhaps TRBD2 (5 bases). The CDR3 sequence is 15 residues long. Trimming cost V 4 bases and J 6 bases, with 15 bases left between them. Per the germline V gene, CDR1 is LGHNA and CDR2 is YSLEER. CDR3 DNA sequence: TGCGCCAGCAGCCCAGATCCCGGAGGAGCCGGGGAGCTGTTTTTT. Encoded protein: CASSPDPGGAGELFF.

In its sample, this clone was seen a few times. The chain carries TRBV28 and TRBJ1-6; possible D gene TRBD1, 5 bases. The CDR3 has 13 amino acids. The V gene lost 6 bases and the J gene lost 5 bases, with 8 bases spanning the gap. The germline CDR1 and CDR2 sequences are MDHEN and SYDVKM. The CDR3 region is CASSSRDNSPLHF. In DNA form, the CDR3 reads TGTGCCAGCAGCAGCAGGGATAATTCACCCCTCCACTTT.

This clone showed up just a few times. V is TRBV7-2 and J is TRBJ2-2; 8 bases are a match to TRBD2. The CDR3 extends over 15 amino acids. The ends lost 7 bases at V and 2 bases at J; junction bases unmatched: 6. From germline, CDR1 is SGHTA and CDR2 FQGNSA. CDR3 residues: CASTLLAGNTGELFF. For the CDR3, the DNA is TGTGCCAGCACCCTTTTAGCGGGAAACACCGGGGAGCTGTTTTTT.

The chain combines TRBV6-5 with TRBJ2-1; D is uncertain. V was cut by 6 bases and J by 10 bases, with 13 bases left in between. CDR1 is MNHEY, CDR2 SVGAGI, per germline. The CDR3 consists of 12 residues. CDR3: CASSPPGSEQFF. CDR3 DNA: TGTGCCAGCAGCCCCCCGGGTAGCGAGCAGTTCTTC.

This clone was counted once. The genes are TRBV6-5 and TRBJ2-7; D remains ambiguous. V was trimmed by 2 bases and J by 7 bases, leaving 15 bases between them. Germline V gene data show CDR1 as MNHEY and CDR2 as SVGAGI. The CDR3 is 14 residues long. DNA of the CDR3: TGTGCCAGCAGTTACGGTGACTCCCGCGATGAGCAGTACTTC. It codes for CASSYGDSRDEQYF.

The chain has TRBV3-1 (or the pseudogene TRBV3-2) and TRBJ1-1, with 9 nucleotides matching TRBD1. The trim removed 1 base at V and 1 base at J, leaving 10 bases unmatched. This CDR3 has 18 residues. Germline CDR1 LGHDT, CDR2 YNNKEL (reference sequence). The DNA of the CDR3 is TGTGCCAGCAGCCAAGGATGGCTTTCGGGACAGGGGAACACTGAAGCTTTCTTT. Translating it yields CASSQGWLSGQGNTEAFF.

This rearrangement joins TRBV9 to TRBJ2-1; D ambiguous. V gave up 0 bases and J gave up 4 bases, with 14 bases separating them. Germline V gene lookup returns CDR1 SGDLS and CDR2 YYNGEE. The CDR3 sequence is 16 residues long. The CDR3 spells CASSVGMNSGYNEQFF. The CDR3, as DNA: TGTGCCAGCAGCGTAGGGATGAATTCAGGTTACAATGAGCAGTTCTTC.

CDR3 loop: CASLRFSLAGGLSTDTQYF. The CDR3 region has the DNA TGCGCCAGCCTCCGTTTTAGCCTAGCGGGGGGGCTCAGCACAGATACGCAGTATTTT. The chain is built from TRBV4-1 and TRBJ2-3; 12 bases match TRBD2. V dropped 8 bases and J dropped 0; count of bases not matched to a gene: 15. Per the germline V gene, CDR1 is MGHRA and CDR2 is YSYEKL. The CDR3 extends over 19 amino acids.

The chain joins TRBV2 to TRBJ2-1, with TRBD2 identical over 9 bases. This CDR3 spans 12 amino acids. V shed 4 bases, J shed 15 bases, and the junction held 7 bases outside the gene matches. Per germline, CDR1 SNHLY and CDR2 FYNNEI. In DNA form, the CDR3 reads TGTGCCAGCAGTGTATTAGCGGGGGCGGGGTTCTTC. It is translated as CASSVLAGAGFF.

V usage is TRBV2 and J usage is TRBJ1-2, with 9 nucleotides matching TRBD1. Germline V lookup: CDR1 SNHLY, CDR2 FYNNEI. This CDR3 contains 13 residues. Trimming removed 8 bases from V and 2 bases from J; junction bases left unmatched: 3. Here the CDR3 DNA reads TGTGCCAGCCGACAGGGGGAAAACTATGGCTACACCTTC. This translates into CASRQGENYGYTF.

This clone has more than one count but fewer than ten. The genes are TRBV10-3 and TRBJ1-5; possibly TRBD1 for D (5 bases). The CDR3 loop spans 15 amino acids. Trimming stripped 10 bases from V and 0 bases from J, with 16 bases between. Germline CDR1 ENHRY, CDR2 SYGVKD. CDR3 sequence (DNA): TGTGCCACCCCGTTAGGGGAACCTAGCAATCAGCCCCAGCATTTT. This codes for CATPLGEPSNQPQHF.

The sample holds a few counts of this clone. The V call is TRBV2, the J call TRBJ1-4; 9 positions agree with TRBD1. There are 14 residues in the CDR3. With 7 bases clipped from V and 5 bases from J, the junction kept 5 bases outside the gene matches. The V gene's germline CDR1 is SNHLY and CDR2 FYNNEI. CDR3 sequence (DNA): TGTGCCAGCACGGTCGGGACAGGGAATGAAAAACTGTTTTTT. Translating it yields CASTVGTGNEKLFF.

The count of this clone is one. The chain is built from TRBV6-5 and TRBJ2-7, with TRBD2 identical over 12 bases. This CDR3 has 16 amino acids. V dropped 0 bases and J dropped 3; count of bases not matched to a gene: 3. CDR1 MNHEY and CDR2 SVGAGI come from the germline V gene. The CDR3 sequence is CASSYSLTSGGYEQYF. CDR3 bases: TGTGCCAGCAGTTACTCCCTGACTAGCGGGGGCTACGAGCAGTACTTC.

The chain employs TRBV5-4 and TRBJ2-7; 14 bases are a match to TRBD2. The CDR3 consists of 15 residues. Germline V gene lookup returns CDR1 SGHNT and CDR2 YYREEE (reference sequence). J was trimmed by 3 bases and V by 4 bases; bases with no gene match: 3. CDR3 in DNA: TGTGCCAGCAGCAGGGGGACTAGCGGGAGCTACGAGCAGTACTTC. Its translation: CASSRGTSGSYEQYF.

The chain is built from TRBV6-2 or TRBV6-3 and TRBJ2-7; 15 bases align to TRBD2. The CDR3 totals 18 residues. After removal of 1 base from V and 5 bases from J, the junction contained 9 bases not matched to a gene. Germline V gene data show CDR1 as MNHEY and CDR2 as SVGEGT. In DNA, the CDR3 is TGTGCCAGCAGTTACTACGGGACTAGCGGGGGGCGGCGAGACGAGCAGTACTTC. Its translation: CASSYYGTSGGRRDEQYF.

The CDR3 loop reads CASCWGQTSGANVLTF. CDR3 DNA: TGTGCCAGTTGTTGGGGACAGACCTCTGGGGCCAACGTCCTGACTTTC. The chain is built from TRBV2 and TRBJ2-6, with 7 bases identical to TRBD1. Per the germline V gene, CDR1 is SNHLY and CDR2 is FYNNEI. Trimming took 9 bases from V and 0 from J; bases not matched to a gene: 8. This CDR3 has 16 residues.

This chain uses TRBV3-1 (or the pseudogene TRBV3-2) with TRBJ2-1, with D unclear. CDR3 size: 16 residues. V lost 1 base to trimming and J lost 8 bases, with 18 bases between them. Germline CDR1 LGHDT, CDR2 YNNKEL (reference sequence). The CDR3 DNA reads TGTGCCAGCAGCCAAGGCGTGATAGCCACCGGCGATGAGCAGTTCTTC. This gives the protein CASSQGVIATGDEQFF.

CDR3 region: CASSMDRGDTIYF. For the CDR3, the DNA is TGTGCCAGTAGCATGGACCGGGGGGACACCATATATTTT. The chain couples TRBV19 to TRBJ1-3, with D perhaps matching TRBD1 (5 bases). Looked up from germline, CDR1 is LNHDA and CDR2 is SQIVND (reference sequence). The CDR3 runs 13 residues. V was trimmed by 6 bases and J by 8 bases, leaving 14 bases between them.

CDR3 in DNA: TGTGCCAGCAGCTTAACATCTAGCGGGACCTACGAGCAGTACTTC. Protein sequence: CASSLTSSGTYEQYF. V and J are TRBV7-9 and TRBJ2-7; 9 nucleotides line up with TRBD2. The CDR3 has 15 residues. Germline loops: CDR1 SEHNR, CDR2 FQNEAQ (reference sequence). V shed 2 bases, J shed 2 bases, and the junction held 4 bases outside the gene matches.